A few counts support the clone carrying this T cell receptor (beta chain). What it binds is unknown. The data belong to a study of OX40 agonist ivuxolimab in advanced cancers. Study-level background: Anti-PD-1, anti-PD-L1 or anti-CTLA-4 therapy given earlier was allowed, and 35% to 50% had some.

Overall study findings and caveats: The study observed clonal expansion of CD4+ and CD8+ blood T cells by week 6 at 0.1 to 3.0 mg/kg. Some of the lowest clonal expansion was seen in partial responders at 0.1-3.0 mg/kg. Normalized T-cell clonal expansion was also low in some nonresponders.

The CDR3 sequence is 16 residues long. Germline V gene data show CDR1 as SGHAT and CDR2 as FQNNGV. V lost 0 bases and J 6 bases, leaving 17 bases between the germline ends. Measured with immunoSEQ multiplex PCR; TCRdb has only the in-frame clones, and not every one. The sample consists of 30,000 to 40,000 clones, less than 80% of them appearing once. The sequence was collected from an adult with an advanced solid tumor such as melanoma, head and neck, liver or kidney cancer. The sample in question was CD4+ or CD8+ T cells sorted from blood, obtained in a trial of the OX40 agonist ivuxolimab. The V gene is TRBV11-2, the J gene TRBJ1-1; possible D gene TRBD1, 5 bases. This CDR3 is CASSLELRGERAEAFF. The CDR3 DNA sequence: TGTGCCAGCAGCTTAGAATTGAGGGGTGAAAGGGCTGAAGCTTTCTTT.